The 29 T cell receptor beta chains presented below share a single source sample, sequenced in a study of blood T cell repertoires in COVID-19. Sequencing was performed with immunoSEQ multiplex PCR; in TCRdb, only in-frame clones are kept and a portion is missing. The table records about 200,000 clones, about 88% of them present only once. The sample comprised peripheral blood. All receptors come from a woman aged 45 to 65 with COVID-19, enrolled during active disease.

The chain carries TRBV24-1 and TRBJ2-3; D might be TRBD2 (7 bases). Germline-derived CDR1 and CDR2 are KGHDR and SFDVKD. The CDR3 contains 16 residues. With 4 bases removed from V and 2 bases from J, the gap between germline ends came to 15 bases. CDR3 region: CATSEPGGPYTDTQYF. CDR3 coding DNA: TGTGCCACCAGTGAGCCCGGGGGGCCCTACACAGATACGCAGTATTTT.

The gene calls are TRBV6-1 and TRBJ1-5, with TRBD1 matching over 8 bases. The length of the CDR3 is 13 residues. J gave up 15 bases and V 0 bases, and 7 bases lay outside the gene matches. Germline-derived CDR1 and CDR2 are MNHNS and SASEGT. As DNA, the CDR3 is TGTGCCAGCAGTGAAGCGCTCTGGACAGGGAGGCATTTT. Translated, it gives CASSEALWTGRHF.

V usage is TRBV7-9 and J usage is TRBJ2-7; TRBD1 is a possible D gene (6 bases). The CDR3 is 15 residues long. V was trimmed by 4 bases and J by 4 bases, leaving 17 bases between them. CDR1 is SEHNR, CDR2 FQNEAQ, per germline (reference sequence). The CDR3 sequence: CASSSRQGRRYEQYV. DNA of the CDR3: TGTGCCAGCAGCTCCCGCCAGGGGCGCCGTTACGAGCAGTACGTC.

The chain carries TRBV7-2 and TRBJ1-5; D is uncertain. The V and J ends lost 1 base and 3 bases respectively, with 10 bases between them. Germline CDR1 is SGHTA and CDR2 is FQGNSA. CDR3 length: 15 amino acids. The CDR3 DNA sequence: TGTGCCAGCAGCTTAGGCGGCCAAAACAATCAGCCCCAGCATTTT. This sequence encodes CASSLGGQNNQPQHF.

This sequence joins TRBV19 and TRBJ2-2; 10 nucleotides match TRBD2. The CDR3 spans 18 residues. Germline V gene lookup returns CDR1 LNHDA and CDR2 SQIVND (reference sequence). The ends lost 2 bases at V and 0 bases at J; junction bases unmatched: 6. The chain's CDR3 is CASSIRGLASTNTGELFF. In DNA, the CDR3 is TGTGCCAGTAGTATAAGGGGACTAGCGAGTACGAACACCGGGGAGCTGTTTTTT.

The J gene is TRBJ2-3, the V gene TRBV18; 7 positions agree with TRBD1. Germline assignment: CDR1 KGHSH and CDR2 LQKENI. The J segment lost 3 bases and the V segment lost 3 bases, leaving 6 bases of the junction unmatched. The CDR3 has 15 residues. This CDR3 reads CASSPTGLVTDTQYF. In DNA, the CDR3 is TGTGCCAGCTCACCGACAGGGCTAGTAACAGATACGCAGTATTTT.

V usage is TRBV2 and J usage is TRBJ2-2; 12 bases match TRBD2. This CDR3 is built from 16 residues. The ends lost 3 bases at V and 4 bases at J; junction bases unmatched: 3. CDR1 and CDR2 from the germline V gene are SNHLY and FYNNEI. For the CDR3, the DNA is TGTGCCAGCAGTGAGCTAGCGGGGGGGCTCACCGGGGAGCTGTTTTTT. Amino acids: CASSELAGGLTGELFF.

V usage is TRBV21-1 and J usage is TRBJ1-2; the table assigns TRBD1, which was not confirmed against the DNA. TRBV21-1 is a listed pseudogene. This CDR3 region has 15 residues. Here the CDR3 reads CASSKGQTLNYGYTF. For the CDR3, the DNA is TGTGCCAGCAGCAAAGGGCAAACCCTTAACTATGGCTACACCTTC.

The table lists this clone with a count of one. The J gene is TRBJ1-2, the V gene TRBV19; D unresolved. There are 12 residues in the CDR3. The germline V gene has CDR1 LNHDA and CDR2 SQIVND (reference sequence). V shed 3 bases and J shed 3 bases, with 5 bases lying between them. The CDR3 reads CASSIRDYGYTF. The CDR3 region has the DNA TGTGCCAGTAGTATTCGGGACTATGGCTACACCTTC. Full variable domain (rest looked up from reference TRBV19 and TRBJ1-2): DGGITQSPKYLFRKEGQNVTLSCEQNLNHDAMYWYRQDPGQGLRLIYYSQIVNDFQKGDIAEGYSVSREKKESFPLTVTSAQKNPTAFYLCASSIRDYGYTFGSGTRLTVV.

The chain carries TRBV27 and TRBJ1-4, with 8 bases that match TRBD1. V lost 6 bases to trimming and J lost 8 bases; unmatched junction nucleotides: 2. CDR1 MNHEY and CDR2 SMNVEV come from the germline V gene (reference sequence). The CDR3 contains 12 residues. CDR3 residues: CASRDRGEKLFF. The CDR3 nucleotides are TGTGCCAGCAGAGACAGGGGAGAAAAACTGTTTTTT.

This clone has just a few counts. The chain joins TRBV10-3 to TRBJ2-7, with TRBD2 as a possible D gene (6 bases). Trimming took off 4 bases at V and 2 bases at J, with 12 bases between the two ends. CDR3 size: 14 residues. Germline V gene sequence: CDR1 ENHRY, CDR2 SYGVKD. The CDR3 here is CAISGRDPPYEQYF. The CDR3 region has the DNA TGTGCCATCAGTGGGAGGGATCCCCCCTACGAGCAGTACTTC.

The chain couples TRBV28 to TRBJ1-5; no definite D call. CDR3 length: 12 amino acids. Trimming took off 6 bases at V and 4 bases at J, with 7 bases between the two ends. Germline CDR1 and CDR2: MDHEN and SYDVKM. The CDR3 here is CASRTLNQPQHF. The DNA of the CDR3 is TGTGCCAGCAGAACTCTAAATCAGCCCCAGCATTTT.

The V gene is TRBV18, the J gene TRBJ1-5; 7 positions match TRBD1. This CDR3 spans 15 amino acids. Trimming took 0 bases from V and 5 from J; bases not matched to a gene: 4. Germline V lookup: CDR1 KGHSH, CDR2 LQKENI. The CDR3 DNA reads as TGTGCCAGCTCACCACCAGGAGGGGGCCATCAGCCCCAGCATTTT. It translates to CASSPPGGGHQPQHF.

The V call is TRBV7-3, the J call TRBJ1-1; tentatively, D is TRBD1 (5 bases). This CDR3 region has 15 residues. V shed 0 bases and J shed 6 bases, with 14 bases lying between them. CDR1 is SGHTA and CDR2 is FQGTGA in the germline V gene. DNA of the CDR3: TGTGCCAGCAGCTTAACCTCGGGGGAGGGGTCTGAAGCTTTCTTT. Protein sequence: CASSLTSGEGSEAFF. The full variable domain, completed using reference TRBV7-3 and TRBJ1-1, is GAGVSQTPSNKVTEKGKYVELRCDPISGHTALYWYRQSLGQGPEFLIYFQGTGAADDSGLPNDRFFAVRPEGSVSTLKIQRTERGDSAVYLCASSLTSGEGSEAFFGQGTRLTVV.

V and J are TRBV5-4 and TRBJ2-1, with TRBD1 matching over 9 bases. V dropped 3 bases and J dropped 7; count of bases not matched to a gene: 8. Per germline, CDR1 SGHNT and CDR2 YYREEE (reference sequence). CDR3 length: 15 residues. CDR3 loop: CASSSEQGAGNEQFF. The CDR3, as DNA: TGTGCCAGCAGCTCCGAACAGGGGGCGGGAAATGAGCAGTTCTTC.

Here the CDR3 reads CASRPTSGGQETQYF. CDR3 nucleotide sequence: TGTGCCAGCAGGCCGACTAGCGGGGGCCAAGAGACCCAGTACTTC. The chain combines TRBV6-5 with TRBJ2-5; 12 nucleotides match TRBD2. CDR1 and CDR2 from the germline V gene are MNHEY and SVGAGI. The CDR3 has 15 amino acids. The trim removed 6 bases at V and 1 base at J, leaving 3 bases unmatched.

The gene calls are TRBV25-1 and TRBJ2-1, with TRBD2 identical over 13 bases. V lost 3 bases and J lost 4; bases outside the gene matches: 6. The CDR3 covers 17 residues. Per germline, CDR1 MGHDK and CDR2 SYGVNS. In DNA, the CDR3 is TGTGCCAGCAGTGACCGTAAACTAGCGGGGGGGTACAATGAGCAGTTCTTC. It specifies CASSDRKLAGGYNEQFF. The variable domain in full, with the rest retrieved from reference TRBV25-1 and TRBJ2-1, is EADIYQTPRYLVIGTGKKITLECSQTMGHDKMYWYQQDPGMELHLIHYSYGVNSTEKGDLSSESTVSRIRTEHFPLTLESARPSHTSQYLCASSDRKLAGGYNEQFFGPGTRLTVL.

This chain joins TRBV7-2 and TRBJ2-1, with D unresolved. CDR1 SGHTA and CDR2 FQGNSA come from the germline V gene. Trimming took off 1 base at V and 3 bases at J, with 10 bases between the two ends. The CDR3 extends over 15 amino acids. Here the CDR3 reads CASSLGPNYYNEQFF. The DNA for the CDR3 is TGTGCCAGCAGCTTAGGACCTAACTACTACAATGAGCAGTTCTTC.

V usage is TRBV28 and J usage is TRBJ2-7, with 7 positions matching TRBD2. CDR3 length: 16 residues. J lost 6 bases, V lost 5 bases, and 16 bases had no gene match. Germline-derived CDR1 and CDR2 are MDHEN and SYDVKM. Here the CDR3 reads CASSAPGTTWGFEQYF. The CDR3 DNA reads TGTGCCAGCAGTGCCCCCGGGACTACCTGGGGATTCGAGCAGTACTTC.

The V gene is TRBV11-3, the J gene TRBJ2-2; D uncertain. V was shortened by 4 bases and J by 8 bases, with 8 bases between the two germline ends. Germline V gene sequence: CDR1 SGHNT, CDR2 YENEEA. The CDR3 is 12 amino acids. The CDR3 sequence is CASSSQIGELFF. The CDR3 bases are TGTGCCAGCAGCTCCCAGATAGGGGAGCTGTTTTTT.

This clone has just a few counts. The chain carries TRBV6-6 and TRBJ1-5; TRBD1 might be the D (6 bases). V was clipped by 3 bases and J by 3 bases, with 15 bases between them. The CDR3 sequence is 16 residues long. CDR1 is MNHNY and CDR2 is SVGAGI in the germline V gene (reference sequence). The CDR3 is CASSYKAQGNNQPQHF. For the CDR3, the DNA is TGTGCCAGCAGTTATAAGGCACAGGGTAACAATCAGCCCCAGCATTTT.

The rearrangement joins TRBV5-4 to TRBJ1-1; a weak D match, TRBD1 (5 bases). The V gene lost 4 bases and the J gene lost 3 bases, with 10 bases spanning the gap. CDR1 and CDR2 (germline): SGHNT, YYREEE (reference sequence). The CDR3 has 13 residues. The CDR3 region has the DNA TGTGCCAGCAGCCCCGGGGGGGACACTGAAGCTTTCTTT. Encoded protein: CASSPGGDTEAFF.

J is TRBJ1-5 and V is TRBV28, with unresolved D. Germline V gives CDR1 MDHEN, CDR2 SYDVKM. V was pared by 5 bases and J by 7 bases, with 18 bases between. The CDR3 is made up of 15 amino acids. The CDR3 is CASSPGGGRGQPQHF. CDR3 coding DNA: TGTGCCAGCAGTCCAGGAGGAGGAAGAGGCCAGCCCCAGCATTTT. Full variable domain (rest looked up from reference TRBV28 and TRBJ1-5): DVKVTQSSRYLVKRTGEKVFLECVQDMDHENMFWYRQDPGLGLRLIYFSYDVKMKEKGDIPEGYSVSREKKERFSLILESASTNQTSMYLCASSPGGGRGQPQHFGDGTRLSIL.

This chain uses TRBV4-2 with TRBJ1-5; D gene ambiguous. The V and J ends lost 4 bases and 12 bases respectively, with 13 bases between them. Germline lookup yields CDR1 LGHNA and CDR2 YNFKEQ. This CDR3 comprises 12 residues. CDR3: CASSRAGEDQHF. CDR3 nucleotide sequence: TGTGCCAGCAGCCGGGCCGGGGAGGACCAGCATTTT.

This clone was seen only once. This chain connects TRBV4-2 to TRBJ1-1, with 11 bases that match TRBD1. The V segment lost 3 bases and the J segment 6 bases; nucleotides outside the gene matches: 3. The germline gives CDR1 LGHNA, CDR2 YNFKEQ. This CDR3 spans 14 amino acids. CDR3 residues: CASSQGQGEAEAFF. CDR3 in DNA: TGTGCCAGCAGCCAGGGACAGGGGGAGGCTGAAGCTTTCTTT.

The CDR3 is CAKRNRGGRIYEQYV. The CDR3 DNA sequence: TGCGCCAAAAGGAACAGGGGAGGACGGATCTACGAGCAGTACGTC. This rearrangement joins TRBV5-1 to TRBJ2-7, with a tentative D call TRBD1 (7 bases). The V end was cut by 9 bases, the J end by 3 bases, with 22 bases between. This CDR3 region has 15 residues. The germline CDR1 and CDR2 sequences are SGHRS and YFSETQ.

This clone was seen a single time. This chain links TRBV5-1 with TRBJ1-5; no firm D call. Germline V gene data show CDR1 as SGHRS and CDR2 as YFSETQ. CDR3 length: 19 residues. V lost 0 bases and J 1 base, leaving 20 bases between the germline ends. CDR3 bases: TGCGCCAGCAGCTTGGATCGGGTCCCTTTTACGGGGAGCAATCAGCCCCAGCATTTT. Its translation: CASSLDRVPFTGSNQPQHF.

The V and J genes are TRBV11-3 and TRBJ2-2; a possible D gene is TRBD1 (8 bases). Between the trimmed V and J ends, which lost 5 bases and 1 base, there was a span of 17 bases. Germline CDR1 reads SGHNT; CDR2 reads YENEEA. This CDR3 spans 17 amino acids. The CDR3 is CASSTTGGLRNTGELFF. CDR3 coding DNA: TGTGCCAGCAGCACCACAGGGGGACTACGGAACACCGGGGAGCTGTTTTTT.

The chain carries TRBV11-2 and TRBJ2-2; 8 bases line up with TRBD2. The V segment lost 1 base and the J segment 5 bases; nucleotides outside the gene matches: 6. The V gene's germline CDR1 is SGHAT and CDR2 FQNNGV. The CDR3 loop spans 16 amino acids. The CDR3 region has the DNA TGTGCCAGCAGCTTAGTTACGGGGGGGAAGACCGGGGAGCTGTTTTTT. Translation: CASSLVTGGKTGELFF.